Listed below are T cell receptor beta chains from one sample, sequenced in a study of cytomegalovirus exposure and HLA in healthy donors. Assay: immunoSEQ multiplex PCR; the TCRdb copy retains only in-frame clones and omits some. The sample comprises about 160,000 clones, around nine tenths of which are singletons, and 4% to 4.5% rests with the top ten. The sample taken for sequencing was PBMCs. The receptors shown here come from a man aged 18 to 30 in good health and CMV-seropositive. The conserved cysteine and the conserved F or W are not part of the CDR3 here. Some rows have no size entry. The others give once, few or many, or a class for an expanded clone.

-,TRBV5-1,ASDRGGENNEQF
-,TRBV6-1,ASSEATDEQY
-,TRBV6-6,ASRLNTEAF
-,TRBV18,ASSPPLTGTAF
-,TRBV28,ASSTGGTEAF
-,TRBV7-9,ASSSPGLADDEQF
-,TRBV7-9,ASSTSSYNEQF
-,TRBV11-1,ASSLGLAESYEQY
few,TRBV5-6,ASSLSWATNTGELF
-,TRBV7-9,ASSLRSEALWSYT
-,TRBV2,ASRWTSGRPTDTQY
-,TRBV5-1,ASSFSTTDTQY
-,TRBV27,ASSLQGVAGNTIY